This T cell receptor beta chain was recorded in a study of blood T cell repertoires in COVID-19. About the research overall: Samples taken during acute and convalescent COVID-19 were collected in the United States, Italy and Spain. From T cells, B-cell-depleted T cells, or PBMCs came the material, which was cDNA or gDNA.

Germline-derived CDR1 and CDR2 are PRHDT and FYEKMQ (reference sequence). The CDR3 has 16 residues. Trimming removed 2 bases from V and 0 bases from J; junction bases left unmatched: 3. Methods used by the authors: How many nucleated cells were present was estimated from reference gene primer amplification. Profiling relied on immunoSEQ multiplex PCR, and the TCRdb table lists in-frame clones only, not all of them. V, J and clone size are taken as reported in that table, and D and trimming were inferred from the DNA itself. The sample lists a few hundred thousand clones, 84% occurring once. This TCR was sampled from a woman in her thirties or forties who had recovered from COVID-19. The sample taken for sequencing was peripheral blood. The V call is TRBV13, the J call TRBJ2-3, with 9 positions matching TRBD2. CDR3 in DNA: TGTGCCAGCAGCTTATCTAGCGGGGCTAGCACAGATACGCAGTATTTT. Protein product: CASSLSSGASTDTQYF.